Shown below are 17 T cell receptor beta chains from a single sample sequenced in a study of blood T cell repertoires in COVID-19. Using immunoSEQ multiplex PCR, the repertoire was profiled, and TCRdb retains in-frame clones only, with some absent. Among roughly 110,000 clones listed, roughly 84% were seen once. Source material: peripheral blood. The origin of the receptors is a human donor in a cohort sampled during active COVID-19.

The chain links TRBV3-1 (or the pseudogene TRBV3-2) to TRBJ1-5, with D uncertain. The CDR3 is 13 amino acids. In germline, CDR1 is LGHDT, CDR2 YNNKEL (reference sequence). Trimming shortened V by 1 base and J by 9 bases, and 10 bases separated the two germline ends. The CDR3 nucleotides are TGTGCCAGCAGCCAAGGACACAACGGGCCCCAGCATTTT. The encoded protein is CASSQGHNGPQHF.

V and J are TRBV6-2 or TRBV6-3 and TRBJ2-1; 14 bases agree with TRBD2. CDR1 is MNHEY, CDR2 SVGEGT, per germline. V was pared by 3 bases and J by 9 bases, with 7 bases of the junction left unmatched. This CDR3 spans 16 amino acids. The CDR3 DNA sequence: TGTGCCAGCAGTTATAGGGGGACTAGCGGGAGCCTTGAGCAGTTCTTC. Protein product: CASSYRGTSGSLEQFF.

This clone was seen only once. The CDR3 here is CASSYPGAEAFF. Here the CDR3 DNA reads TGTGCCAGCAGTTACCCAGGGGCTGAAGCTTTCTTT. The V and J genes are TRBV6-5 and TRBJ1-1, with D possibly TRBD1 on 6 matching bases. The CDR3 is made up of 12 amino acids. Germline values: CDR1 MNHEY, CDR2 SVGAGI. With 2 bases removed from V and 6 bases from J, the gap between germline ends came to 7 bases.

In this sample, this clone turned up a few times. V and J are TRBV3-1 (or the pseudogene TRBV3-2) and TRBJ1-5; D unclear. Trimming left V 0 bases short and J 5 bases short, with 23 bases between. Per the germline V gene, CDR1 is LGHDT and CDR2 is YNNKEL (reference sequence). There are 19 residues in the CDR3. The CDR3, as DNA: TGTGCCAGCAGCCAAGAAAGATCTGAGGAAAGGGAGGAGGATCAGCCCCAGCATTTT. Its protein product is CASSQERSEEREEDQPQHF.

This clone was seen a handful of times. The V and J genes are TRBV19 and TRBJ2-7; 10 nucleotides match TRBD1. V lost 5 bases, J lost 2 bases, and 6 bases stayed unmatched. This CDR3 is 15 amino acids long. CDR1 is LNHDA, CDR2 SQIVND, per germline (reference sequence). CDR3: CASSVWDRGTYEQYF. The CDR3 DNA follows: TGTGCCAGTAGTGTCTGGGACAGGGGAACCTACGAGCAGTACTTC.

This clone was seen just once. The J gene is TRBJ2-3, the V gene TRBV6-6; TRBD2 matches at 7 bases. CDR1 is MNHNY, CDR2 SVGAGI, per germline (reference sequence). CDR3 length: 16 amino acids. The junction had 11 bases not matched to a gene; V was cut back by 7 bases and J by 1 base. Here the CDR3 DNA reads TGTGCCAGCACCGACCGTCGGGCGGGAGGCACAGATACGCAGTATTTT. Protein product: CASTDRRAGGTDTQYF.

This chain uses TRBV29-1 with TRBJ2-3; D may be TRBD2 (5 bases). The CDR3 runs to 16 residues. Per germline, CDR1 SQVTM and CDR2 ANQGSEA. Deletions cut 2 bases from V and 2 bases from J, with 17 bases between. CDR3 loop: CSVELGHGRATDTQYF. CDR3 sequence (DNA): TGCAGCGTTGAATTAGGGCATGGGCGGGCCACAGATACGCAGTATTTT.

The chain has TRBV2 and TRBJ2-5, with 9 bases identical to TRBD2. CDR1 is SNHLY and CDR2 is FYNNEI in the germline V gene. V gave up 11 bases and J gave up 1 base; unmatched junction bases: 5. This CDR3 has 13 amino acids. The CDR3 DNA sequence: TGTGCCGGGGCGGGGGGGGGCCAAGAGACCCAGTACTTC. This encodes CAGAGGGQETQYF.

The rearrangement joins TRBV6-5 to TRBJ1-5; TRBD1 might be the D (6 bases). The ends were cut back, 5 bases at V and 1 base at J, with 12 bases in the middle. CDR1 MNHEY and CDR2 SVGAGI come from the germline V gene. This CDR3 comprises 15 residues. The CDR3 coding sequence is TGTGCCAGCAGTCCACAGGGTGTGAGCAATCAGCCCCAGCATTTT. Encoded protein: CASSPQGVSNQPQHF.

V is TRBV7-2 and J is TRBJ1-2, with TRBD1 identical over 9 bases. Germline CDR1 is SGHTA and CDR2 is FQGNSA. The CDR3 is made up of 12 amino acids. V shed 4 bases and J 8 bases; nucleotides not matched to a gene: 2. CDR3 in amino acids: CASSSDRGGYTF. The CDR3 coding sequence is TGTGCCAGCAGCTCGGACAGGGGCGGCTACACCTTC.

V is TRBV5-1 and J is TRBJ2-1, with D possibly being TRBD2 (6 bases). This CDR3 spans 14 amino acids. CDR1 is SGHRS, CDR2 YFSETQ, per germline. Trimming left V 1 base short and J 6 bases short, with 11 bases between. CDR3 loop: CASSLPSVVNEQFF. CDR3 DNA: TGCGCCAGCAGCTTGCCTAGCGTGGTCAATGAGCAGTTCTTC.

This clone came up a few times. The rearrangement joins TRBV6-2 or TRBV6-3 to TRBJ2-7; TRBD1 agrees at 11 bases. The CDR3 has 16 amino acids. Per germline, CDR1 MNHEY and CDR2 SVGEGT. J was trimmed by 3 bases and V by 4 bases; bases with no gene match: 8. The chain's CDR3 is CASSSESGTGGYEQYV. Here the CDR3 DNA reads TGTGCCAGCAGTTCTGAATCCGGGACAGGGGGCTACGAGCAGTACGTC.

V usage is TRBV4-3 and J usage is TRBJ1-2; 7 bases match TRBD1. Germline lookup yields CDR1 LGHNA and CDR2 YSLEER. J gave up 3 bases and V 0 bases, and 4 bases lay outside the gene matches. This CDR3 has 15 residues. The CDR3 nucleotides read TGCGCCAGCAGCCAAGATACAGGGGAGTACTATGGCTACACCTTC. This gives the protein CASSQDTGEYYGYTF.

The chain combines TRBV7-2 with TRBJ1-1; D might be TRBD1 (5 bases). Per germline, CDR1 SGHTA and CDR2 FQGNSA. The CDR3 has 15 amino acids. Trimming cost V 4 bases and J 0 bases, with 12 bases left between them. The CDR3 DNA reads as TGTGCCAGCAGCTATTCGGGACTTATGAACACTGAAGCTTTCTTT. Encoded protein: CASSYSGLMNTEAFF.

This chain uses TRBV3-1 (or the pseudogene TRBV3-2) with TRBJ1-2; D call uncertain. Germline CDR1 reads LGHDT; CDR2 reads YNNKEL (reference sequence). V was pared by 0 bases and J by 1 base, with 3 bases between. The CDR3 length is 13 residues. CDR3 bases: TGTGCCAGCAGCCAAGACGGTAACTATGGCTACACCTTC. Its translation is CASSQDGNYGYTF.

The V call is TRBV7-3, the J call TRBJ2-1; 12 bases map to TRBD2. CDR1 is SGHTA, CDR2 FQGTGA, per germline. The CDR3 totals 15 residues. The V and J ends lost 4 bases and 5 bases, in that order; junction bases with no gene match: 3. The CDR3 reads CASSSTSGSHNEQFF. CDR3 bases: TGTGCCAGCAGCTCGACTAGCGGGAGCCACAATGAGCAGTTCTTC.

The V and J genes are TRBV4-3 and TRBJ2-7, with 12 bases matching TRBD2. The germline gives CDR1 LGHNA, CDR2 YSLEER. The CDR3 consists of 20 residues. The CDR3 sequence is CASSQTSGLAGNDSSTSSIV. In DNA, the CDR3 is TGCGCCAGCAGCCAAACATCCGGACTAGCGGGAAACGATAGTTCTACGAGCAGTATCGTC.